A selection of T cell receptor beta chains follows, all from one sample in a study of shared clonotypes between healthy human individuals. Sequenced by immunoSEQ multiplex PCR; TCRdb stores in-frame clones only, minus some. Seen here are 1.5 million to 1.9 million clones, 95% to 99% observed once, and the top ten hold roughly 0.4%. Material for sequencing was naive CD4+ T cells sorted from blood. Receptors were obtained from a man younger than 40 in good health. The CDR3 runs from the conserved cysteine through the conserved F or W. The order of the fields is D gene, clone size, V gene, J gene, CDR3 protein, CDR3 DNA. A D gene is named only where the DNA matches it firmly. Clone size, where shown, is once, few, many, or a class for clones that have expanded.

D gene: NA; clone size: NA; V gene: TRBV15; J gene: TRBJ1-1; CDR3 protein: CATSRDFGTSEAFF; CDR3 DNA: TGTGCCACCAGCAGAGATTTTGGGACATCAGAAGCTTTCTTT
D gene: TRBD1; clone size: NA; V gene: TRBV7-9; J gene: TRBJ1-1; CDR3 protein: CASSPRDSETEAFF; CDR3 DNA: TGTGCCAGCAGCCCCCGGGACAGCGAAACTGAAGCTTTCTTT
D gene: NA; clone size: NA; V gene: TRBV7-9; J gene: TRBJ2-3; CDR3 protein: CASSFSTDTQYF; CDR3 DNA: TGTGCCAGCAGCTTCAGCACAGATACGCAGTATTTT
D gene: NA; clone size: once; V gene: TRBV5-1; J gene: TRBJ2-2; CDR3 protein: CASSLVSLHTGELFF; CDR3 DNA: TGCGCCAGCAGCTTGGTTTCCCTACACACCGGGGAGCTGTTTTTT
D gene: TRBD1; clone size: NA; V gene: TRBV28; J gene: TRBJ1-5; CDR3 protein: CASSPGGSDNQPQHF; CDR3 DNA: TGTGCCAGCAGCCCAGGGGGCTCGGACAATCAGCCCCAGCATTTT
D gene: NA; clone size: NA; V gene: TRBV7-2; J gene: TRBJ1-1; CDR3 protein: CASSPRKGFTTEAFF; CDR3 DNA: TGTGCCAGCAGCCCCAGAAAGGGGTTTACCACTGAAGCTTTCTTT
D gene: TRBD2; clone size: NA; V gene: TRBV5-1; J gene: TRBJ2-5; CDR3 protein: CASSRASGPQETQYF; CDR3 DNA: TGCGCCAGCAGTCGGGCTAGCGGGCCGCAAGAGACCCAGTACTTC
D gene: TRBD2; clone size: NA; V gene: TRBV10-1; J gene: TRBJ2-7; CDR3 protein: CASSEYGLAADEQYF; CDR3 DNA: TGCGCCAGCAGTGAGTATGGACTAGCGGCGGACGAGCAGTACTTC
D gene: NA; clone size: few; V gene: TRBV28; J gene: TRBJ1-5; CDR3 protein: CASSLGQPQHF; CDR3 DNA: TGTGCCAGCAGTTTGGGGCAGCCCCAGCATTTT
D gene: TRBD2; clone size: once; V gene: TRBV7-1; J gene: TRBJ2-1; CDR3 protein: CASSLAGRESEQFF; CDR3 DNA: TGTGCCAGCAGCTTAGCGGGACGAGAGAGTGAGCAGTTCTTC
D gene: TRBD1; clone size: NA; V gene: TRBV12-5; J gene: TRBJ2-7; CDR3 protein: CASGLVLDRGNYEQYF; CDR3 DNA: TGTGCTAGTGGTTTGGTACTTGACAGGGGGAACTACGAGCAGTACTTC
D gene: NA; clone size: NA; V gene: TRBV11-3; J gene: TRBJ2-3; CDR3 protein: CASSKELTDTQYF; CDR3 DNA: TGTGCCAGCAGCAAAGAACTCACAGATACGCAGTATTTT
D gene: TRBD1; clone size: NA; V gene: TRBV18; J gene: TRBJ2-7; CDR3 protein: CASSGRQGGEQYF; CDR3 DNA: TGTGCCAGCTCAGGCAGACAGGGCGGGGAGCAGTACTTC
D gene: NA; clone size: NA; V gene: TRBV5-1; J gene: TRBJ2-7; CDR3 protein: CASSRGYGGSYEQYF; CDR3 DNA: TGCGCCAGCAGCCGGGGGTACGGGGGCTCCTACGAGCAGTACTTC
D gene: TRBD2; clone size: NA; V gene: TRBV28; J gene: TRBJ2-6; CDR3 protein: CASSQASGLKGANVLTF; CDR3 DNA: TGTGCCAGCAGTCAGGCTAGCGGGTTAAAGGGGGCCAACGTCCTGACTTTC
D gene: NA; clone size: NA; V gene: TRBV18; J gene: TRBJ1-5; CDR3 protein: CASSPQGALSNQPQHF; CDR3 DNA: TGTGCCAGCTCACCTCAGGGAGCATTGAGCAATCAGCCCCAGCATTTT
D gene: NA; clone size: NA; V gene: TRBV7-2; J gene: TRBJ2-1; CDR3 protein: CASSLVPRPSSYNEQFF; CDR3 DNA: TGTGCCAGCAGCTTAGTGCCGCGCCCAAGCTCCTACAATGAGCAGTTCTTC
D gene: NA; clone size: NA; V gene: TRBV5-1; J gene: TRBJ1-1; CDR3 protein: CASQQQLNTEAFF; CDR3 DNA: TGCGCCAGCCAACAACAGCTGAACACTGAAGCTTTCTTT
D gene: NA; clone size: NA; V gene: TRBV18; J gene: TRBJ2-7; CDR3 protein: CASSESQVYEQYF; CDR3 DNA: TGTGCCAGCTCCGAATCACAGGTTTACGAGCAGTACTTC
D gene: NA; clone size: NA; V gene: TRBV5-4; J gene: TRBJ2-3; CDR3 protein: CASSLGLRETDTQYF; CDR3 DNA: TGTGCCAGCAGCTTGGGTTTGCGGGAAACAGATACGCAGTATTTT
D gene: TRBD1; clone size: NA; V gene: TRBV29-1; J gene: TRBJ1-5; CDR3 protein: CSVKDPGQGDAQHF; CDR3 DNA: TGCAGCGTTAAAGACCCGGGACAGGGGGATGCCCAGCATTTT
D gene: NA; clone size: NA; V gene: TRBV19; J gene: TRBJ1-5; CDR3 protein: CASSMGSSRPQHF; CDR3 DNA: TGTGCCAGTAGTATGGGCAGCTCGAGGCCCCAGCATTTT
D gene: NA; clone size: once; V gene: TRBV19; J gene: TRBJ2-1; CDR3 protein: CASRVERGSYNEQFF; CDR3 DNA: TGTGCCAGTCGCGTAGAACGGGGCTCCTACAATGAGCAGTTCTTC
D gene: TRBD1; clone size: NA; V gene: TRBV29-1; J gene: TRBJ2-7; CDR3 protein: CSVGTGVYEQYF; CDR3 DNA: TGCAGCGTCGGGACAGGAGTCTACGAGCAGTACTTC
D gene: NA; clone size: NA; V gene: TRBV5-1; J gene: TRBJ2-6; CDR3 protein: CASSLRPPGQLSGANVLTF; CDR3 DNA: TGCGCCAGCAGCTTGAGGCCCCCGGGACAACTCTCTGGGGCCAACGTCCTGACTTTC
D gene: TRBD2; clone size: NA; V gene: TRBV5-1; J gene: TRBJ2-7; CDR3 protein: CASSFLLAAGREQYF; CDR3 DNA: TGCGCCAGCAGCTTCCTGCTAGCGGCGGGTAGGGAGCAGTACTTC
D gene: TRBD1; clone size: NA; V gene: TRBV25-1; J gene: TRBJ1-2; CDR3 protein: CASRTGLDGSHGYTF; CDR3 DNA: TGTGCCAGCAGGACAGGGCTGGACGGGTCGCATGGCTACACCTTC
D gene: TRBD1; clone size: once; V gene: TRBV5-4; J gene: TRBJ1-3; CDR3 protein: CASKSTGGFGNTIYF; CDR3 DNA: TGTGCCAGCAAATCGACAGGGGGCTTTGGAAACACCATATATTTT
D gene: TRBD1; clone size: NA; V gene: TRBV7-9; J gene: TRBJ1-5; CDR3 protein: CASSPGGQGNQPQHF; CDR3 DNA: TGTGCCAGCAGCCCCGGGGGACAGGGTAATCAGCCCCAGCATTTT
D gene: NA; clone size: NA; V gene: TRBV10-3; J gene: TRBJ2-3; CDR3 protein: CAISQGADTQYF; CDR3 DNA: TGTGCCATCAGCCAGGGAGCAGATACGCAGTATTTT
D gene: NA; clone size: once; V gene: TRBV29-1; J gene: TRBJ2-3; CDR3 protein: CSVEPRVSTDTQYF; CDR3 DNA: TGCAGCGTTGAGCCGCGGGTGAGCACAGATACGCAGTATTTT
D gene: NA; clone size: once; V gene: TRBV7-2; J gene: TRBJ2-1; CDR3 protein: CASSLIFGEQFF; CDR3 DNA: TGTGCCAGCAGCTTAATTTTCGGTGAGCAGTTCTTC
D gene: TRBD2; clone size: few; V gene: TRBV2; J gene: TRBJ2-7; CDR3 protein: CASSTLAGPYEQYF; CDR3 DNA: TGTGCCAGCAGTACACTAGCGGGACCCTACGAGCAGTACTTC
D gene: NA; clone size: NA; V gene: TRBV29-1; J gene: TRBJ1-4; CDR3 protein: CSVTGEINEKLFF; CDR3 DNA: TGCAGCGTGACCGGTGAGATAAATGAAAAACTGTTTTTT
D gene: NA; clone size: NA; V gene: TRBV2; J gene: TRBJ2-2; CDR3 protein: CASLEGGLGGTGELFF; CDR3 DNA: TGTGCCAGCTTGGAGGGGGGTCTCGGAGGGACCGGGGAGCTGTTTTTT
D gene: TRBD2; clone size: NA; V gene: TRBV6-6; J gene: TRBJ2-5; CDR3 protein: CASSSSPSGKETQYF; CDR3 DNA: TGTGCCAGCAGTTCCTCCCCTAGCGGAAAAGAGACCCAGTACTTC
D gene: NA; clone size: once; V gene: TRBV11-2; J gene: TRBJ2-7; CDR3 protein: CASRRIGRSYEQYF; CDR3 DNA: TGTGCCAGCAGACGAATAGGAAGGTCCTACGAGCAGTACTTC
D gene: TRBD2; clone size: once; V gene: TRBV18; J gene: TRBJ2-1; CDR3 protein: CASSPQRLALTAEQFF; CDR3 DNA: TGTGCCAGCTCACCCCAAAGACTAGCCCTTACTGCTGAGCAGTTCTTC
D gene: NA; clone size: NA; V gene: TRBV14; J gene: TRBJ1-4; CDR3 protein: CASSLNNNEKLFF; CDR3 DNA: TGTGCCAGCAGCCTCAATAATAATGAAAAACTGTTTTTT
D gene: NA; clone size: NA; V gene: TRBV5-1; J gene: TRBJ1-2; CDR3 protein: CASSTDQGFYGYTF; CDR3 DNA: TGCGCCAGCAGCACAGACCAGGGGTTCTATGGCTACACCTTC